Below, 7 T cell receptor beta chains from the same sample are listed, as sequenced in a study of control samples from healthy donors and cancer patients. Data came from immunoSEQ multiplex PCR; TCRdb stores just in-frame clones and leaves some out. This table holds about 170,000 clones, 93% found once. Material: blood. Receptors originate from a woman aged 60-75 years in good health.

The rearrangement joins TRBV6-6 to TRBJ1-2; the D gene is possibly TRBD1 (6 bases). Germline assignment: CDR1 MNHNY and CDR2 SVGAGI (reference sequence). The CDR3 totals 16 residues. Between the trimmed V and J ends, which lost 6 bases and 4 bases, there was a span of 21 bases. The CDR3 coding sequence is TGTGCCAGCAGCGCATCCTCGACAGGTAGTACCTATGGCTACACCTTC. Its protein product is CASSASSTGSTYGYTF.

The chain is built from TRBV4-3 and TRBJ1-2; maybe TRBD1 (5 bases). V lost 1 base, J lost 7 bases, and 16 bases lay in between. CDR3 length: 15 residues. Per germline, CDR1 LGHNA and CDR2 YSLEER. CDR3 sequence (DNA): TGCGCCAGCAGCCAAGGTTACCTTGGGGCTCGTGGCTACACCTTC. Translated: CASSQGYLGARGYTF.

The chain couples TRBV7-3 to TRBJ2-2, with D unresolved. With 5 bases removed from V and 0 bases from J, the gap between germline ends came to 10 bases. Per germline, CDR1 SGHTA and CDR2 FQGTGA. CDR3 length equals 15 residues. The CDR3 sequence is CASSLNGPNTGELFF. CDR3 nucleotide sequence: TGTGCCAGCAGCCTAAACGGCCCGAACACCGGGGAGCTGTTTTTT.

The chain couples TRBV18 to TRBJ2-7, with a possible D match to TRBD1 (6 bases). The CDR3 spans 15 residues. Trimming stripped 3 bases from V and 7 bases from J, with 19 bases between. CDR1 and CDR2 from the germline V gene are KGHSH and LQKENI. CDR3 DNA: TGTGCCAGCTCACCTACAGGGTCCTCATTGGGGGAGCAGTACTTC. Protein sequence: CASSPTGSSLGEQYF. Filled out from reference TRBV18 and TRBJ2-7, the complete variable domain reads NAGVMQNPRHLVRRRGQEARLRCSPMKGHSHVYWYRQLPEEGLKFMVYLQKENIIDESGMPKERFSAEFPKEGPSILRIQQVVRGDSAAYFCASSPTGSSLGEQYFGPGTRLTVT.

The chain employs TRBV29-1 and TRBJ2-7; D remains ambiguous. Germline V gene data show CDR1 as SQVTM and CDR2 as ANQGSEA. The CDR3 sequence is 12 residues long. V was shortened by 5 bases and J by 3 bases, with 11 bases between the two germline ends. The CDR3: CSVSIGNYEQYF. The CDR3 DNA sequence: TGCAGCGTTAGTATAGGGAACTACGAGCAGTACTTC.

The chain has TRBV21-1 and TRBJ1-3. TRBV21-1 is shown as a pseudogene. The CDR3 is made up of 17 amino acids. The CDR3 region has the DNA TGTGCCAGCAGCAAAGGGACTGGCGAGGAGTCTGGAAACACCATATATTTT. This sequence encodes CASSKGTGEESGNTIYF.

The chain couples TRBV9 to TRBJ2-1; D is ambiguous. Germline CDR1 reads SGDLS; CDR2 reads YYNGEE. This CDR3 is 13 amino acids long. V was cut by 3 bases and J by 3 bases, with 7 bases left in between. CDR3 in amino acids: CASSDSLYNEQFF. As DNA, the CDR3 is TGTGCCAGCAGCGACTCCCTCTACAATGAGCAGTTCTTC.